The entry that follows covers one TCR beta chain sequence. This record belongs to a study of blood T cell repertoires in COVID-19. For the study at large: In each case, the material was cDNA or gDNA derived from T cells, B-cell-depleted T cells, or PBMCs.

Per the authors' pipeline: By means of reference gene primer amplification, nucleated cell counts were estimated. The protocol was immunoSEQ multiplex PCR, while the TCRdb copy is restricted to in-frame clones and leaves out a portion. V and J calls and clone size come straight from that table; D and trimming were deduced from the DNA. The sample gives about 300,000 clones, 86% of which show up once; 1.5% to 2% is in the top ten. The sequence was obtained from a woman between 45 and 60 years old with acute or convalescent COVID-19. The sample was peripheral blood.

The CDR3 here is CASSLSPDYEQYF. As DNA, the CDR3 is TGTGCCAGCAGCCTTAGCCCCGACTACGAGCAGTACTTC. V is TRBV3-1 (or the pseudogene TRBV3-2) and J is TRBJ2-7; D call uncertain. Trimming stripped 4 bases from V and 3 bases from J, with 10 bases between. The CDR3 length is 13 residues. Per the germline V gene, CDR1 is LGHDT and CDR2 is YNNKEL (reference sequence).